These 30 T cell receptor beta chains originate from one sample sequenced in a study of T cells in Graves' hyperthyroidism and ophthalmopathy. The source material, RNA transcripts, was used to amplify TCR beta CDR3 regions. When the TCR CDR3 underwent first-round RT-PCR, the HTBI primer set was used. TCRdb reprocessed the multiplex PCR reads via MiXCR and lists one record per CDR3 protein. The repertoire consists of 450,000 to 700,000 distinct CDR3 sequences, with under 60% occurring once and the leading ten covering about 20%. Input material: peripheral blood or thyroid tissue (not recorded which). All receptors derive from an adult woman with Graves' disease, either hyperthyroidism or ophthalmopathy (not recorded which).

This clonotype came up many times. The junction does not match germline at one end; this may be a read error. The CDR3 DNA reads TGTGTCACCAGAGGAGGCACCGGGGAGCTGTTTTTT. The encoded protein is CVTRGGTGELFF. The chain carries TRBV15 and TRBJ2-2; tentatively, D is TRBD2 (5 bases). The CDR3 runs to 12 residues. Germline V CDR1 and CDR2: LNHNV, YYDKDF (reference sequence).

Many counts were recorded for this clonotype. The V gene is TRBV9, the J gene TRBJ1-5; 7 positions match TRBD1. V lost 3 bases to trimming and J lost 6 bases; unmatched junction nucleotides: 12. The V gene's germline CDR1 is SGDLS and CDR2 YYNGEE. There are 16 residues in the CDR3. The CDR3, as DNA: TGTGCCAGCAGCGCGCACGGACAGGAGGCGGGTCAGCCCCAGCATTTT. Encoded protein: CASSAHGQEAGQPQHF.

The chain recombines TRBV7-9 with TRBJ2-7; 8 nucleotides agree with TRBD2. V was clipped by 0 bases and J by 7 bases; unmatched bases: 5. CDR3 length: 14 amino acids. Germline CDR1 is SEHNR and CDR2 is FQNEAQ (reference sequence). CDR3 sequence: CASSLAQAGGEQYF. The DNA for the CDR3 is TGTGCCAGCAGCTTAGCGCAGGCGGGAGGTGAGCAGTACTTC.

V usage is TRBV11-2 and J usage is TRBJ2-5, with 9 bases aligning to TRBD2. This CDR3 has 17 residues. The V segment lost 5 bases and the J segment 3 bases; nucleotides outside the gene matches: 13. Per the germline V gene, CDR1 is SGHAT and CDR2 is FQNNGV. Here the CDR3 DNA reads TGTGCCAGCAGCCTCGCCTTTAGCGGGAGTTTCGAAGAGACCCAGTACTTC. This codes for CASSLAFSGSFEETQYF.

The gene calls are TRBV28 and TRBJ1-4; a possible D gene is TRBD1 (6 bases). The CDR3 contains 15 residues. Trimming removed 3 bases at V and 8 bases at J, with 16 bases between. The V gene's germline CDR1 is MDHEN and CDR2 SYDVKM. The CDR3 loop reads CASSLLGGLREKLFF. The CDR3, as DNA: TGTGCCAGCAGTTTGTTAGGGGGGCTACGGGAAAAACTGTTTTTT.

This clonotype was recorded a few times. The CDR3 end shows no conserved phenylalanine or tryptophan, and so a read error is likely. As DNA, the CDR3 is TGTGCCAGCAGCCTCCGGACGGTAACATCCGGATACTATGGCTACACCCGC. It yields the protein CASSLRTVTSGYYGYTR. This chain connects TRBV7-2 to TRBJ1-2, with D unclear. Per germline, CDR1 SGHTA and CDR2 FQGNSA. The V gene lost 5 bases and the J gene lost 3 bases, with 22 bases spanning the gap. The CDR3 has 17 amino acids.

For this clonotype: At one boundary the junction diverges from the germline segment, which might be a read error. The rearrangement links TRBV7-9 to TRBJ1-6; TRBD1 matches 10 bases. Germline V CDR1 and CDR2: SEHNR, FQNEAQ (reference sequence). This CDR3 region has 16 residues. The DNA for the CDR3 is TGCGCCAGCAGCTATGAGACAGGGGGCAGGGATTCACCCCTCCACTTT. It specifies CASSYETGGRDSPLHF.

V gene TRBV30 combines with J gene TRBJ1-1; D is unresolved. The germline V gene encodes CDR1 GTSNPN and CDR2 SVGIG (reference sequence). V was pared by 0 bases and J by 7 bases, with 6 bases between. The CDR3 is made up of 11 amino acids. The DNA for the CDR3 is TGTGCCTGGAGTGTGGGATTTGAAGCTTTCTTT. This sequence encodes CAWSVGFEAFF.

The J gene is TRBJ2-5, the V gene TRBV25-1; 11 bases are a match to TRBD1. J lost 2 bases, V lost 1 base, and 3 bases had no gene match. The CDR3 runs 16 residues. The germline V gene has CDR1 MGHDK and CDR2 SYGVNS. The CDR3 coding sequence is TGTGCCAGCAGTGAATGGGACAGGGGGACGCAAGAGACCCAGTACTTC. It yields the protein CASSEWDRGTQETQYF.

This clonotype has just a few counts. A junction end diverges from the germline sequence, so it may reflect a read error. This rearrangement joins TRBV7-9 to TRBJ1-2, with D possibly matching TRBD1 (6 bases). The CDR3 sequence is 10 residues long. CDR1 and CDR2 from the germline V gene are SEHNR and FQNEAQ (reference sequence). The CDR3: CASSQDSREF. The CDR3 nucleotides read TGTGCCAGCAGCCAGGACAGCAGAGAGTTC.

In the case of this clonotype: The junction departs from germline at one end; a sequencing error may be responsible. J is TRBJ1-1 and V is TRBV7-9, with D possibly being TRBD1 (5 bases). The CDR3 consists of 17 residues. CDR1 and CDR2 (germline): SEHNR, FQNEAQ (reference sequence). As DNA, the CDR3 is TGTACCAGCAGCTCCGCCGTCGCTACAGGAGCGCGCACTGAAGCTTTCTTT. Its translation is CTSSSAVATGARTEAFF. The full variable domain, completed using reference TRBV7-9 and TRBJ1-1, is DTGVSQNPRHKITKRGQNVTFRCDPISEHNRLYWYRQTLGQGPEFLTYFQNEAQLEKSRLLSDRFSAERPKGSFSTLEIQRTEQGDSAMYLCTSSSAVATGARTEAFFGQGTRLTVV.

J is TRBJ2-2 and V is TRBV7-8; tentative D call: TRBD1 (6 bases). Germline values: CDR1 SGHVS, CDR2 FQNEAQ. Trimming cost V 4 bases and J 3 bases, with 15 bases left between them. The CDR3 has 16 amino acids. The chain's CDR3 is CASSSAPGHDTGELFF. The CDR3, as DNA: TGTGCCAGCAGCTCGGCACCGGGACACGACACCGGGGAGCTGTTTTTT.

On this clonotype itself: This may come from a read error, since a much larger clone is one base off. The chain uses TRBV7-3 and TRBJ1-5; D is unresolved. The CDR3 has 15 residues. Germline CDR1 and CDR2: SGHTA and FQGTGA. The CDR3 loop is CASSSPGGVNQPQHF. In nucleotides, the CDR3 is TGCGCCAGCAGCTCTCCCGGCGGGGTAAATCAGCCCCAGCATTTT.

V gene TRBV5-1 combines with J gene TRBJ1-3; D call uncertain. From germline, CDR1 is SGHRS and CDR2 YFSETQ. The CDR3 spans 15 residues. V was pared by 0 bases and J by 1 base, with 8 bases between. Written as DNA, the CDR3 is TGCGCCAGCAGCTTGGGAGAGATGTCTGGAAACACCATATATTTT. Translated, it gives CASSLGEMSGNTIYF.

V gene TRBV7-2 combines with J gene TRBJ1-5; D gene ambiguous. The CDR3 runs to 12 residues. V was clipped by 8 bases and J by 0 bases, with 5 bases between them. CDR1 and CDR2 from the germline V gene are SGHTA and FQGNSA. This CDR3 reads CASYGSNQPQHF. As DNA, the CDR3 is TGTGCCAGCTACGGTAGCAATCAGCCCCAGCATTTT.

The chain carries TRBV6-1 and TRBJ2-5; no firm D call. Trimming cost V 3 bases and J 3 bases, with 23 bases left between them. Looked up from germline, CDR1 is MNHNS and CDR2 is SASEGT. CDR3 length: 18 residues. The CDR3, as DNA: TGTGCCAGCAGTGAGTTTGGCAGGTGGGCCCCCCGGGAAGAGACCCAGTACTTC. It codes for CASSEFGRWAPREETQYF.

This clonotype was seen repeatedly, ten times or more. The chain joins TRBV2 to TRBJ2-7; D remains unclear. Per the germline V gene, CDR1 is SNHLY and CDR2 is FYNNEI. The CDR3 covers 11 residues. V dropped 6 bases and J dropped 9 bases, with 12 bases sitting between them. The CDR3 nucleotides are TGTGCCAGCAGCCTGGGTGTCGGGCAGTACTTC. It is translated as CASSLGVGQYF.

CDR3 sequence: CATSDGTGGNYGYTF. CDR3 nucleotide sequence: TGTGCCACCAGTGATGGGACAGGGGGGAACTATGGCTACACCTTC. The genes are TRBV24-1 and TRBJ1-2, with 11 bases that match TRBD1. CDR1 KGHDR and CDR2 SFDVKD come from the germline V gene. V gave up 3 bases and J gave up 2 bases; unmatched junction bases: 1. The CDR3 runs 15 residues.

This clonotype came up many times. The V and J genes are TRBV4-1 and TRBJ1-2; D not certain. Germline V gene data show CDR1 as MGHRA and CDR2 as YSYEKL. V was cut by 2 bases and J by 5 bases, with 12 bases left in between. The CDR3 loop spans 14 amino acids. The DNA of the CDR3 is TGCGCCAGCAGCCAAAGGTCCAGGAGTTATGGCTACACCTTC. It translates to CASSQRSRSYGYTF.

In its sample, this clonotype was seen many times. The gene calls are TRBV7-9 and TRBJ2-7; D possibly corresponds to TRBD2 (6 bases). In germline, CDR1 is SEHNR, CDR2 FQNEAQ (reference sequence). Trimming removed 5 bases from V and 0 bases from J, with 14 bases in between. The CDR3 loop spans 15 amino acids. CDR3 DNA: TGTGCCAGCAGCCCCGGGACTTCTAGCTCCTACGAGCAGTACTTC. Translated: CASSPGTSSSYEQYF.

This clonotype has only one observation. This chain connects TRBV7-2 to TRBJ1-2; 8 bases map to TRBD1. Germline assignment: CDR1 SGHTA and CDR2 FQGNSA. The CDR3 has 17 amino acids. V shed 1 base, J shed 4 bases, and the junction held 11 bases outside the gene matches. The CDR3 spells CASSLVSIDRGFYGYTF. The DNA of the CDR3 is TGTGCCAGCAGCTTAGTCTCCATAGACAGGGGCTTCTATGGCTACACCTTC.

Many counts were recorded for this clonotype. This chain connects TRBV7-9 to TRBJ2-6; D not resolved. Trimming removed 8 bases from V and 0 bases from J, with 8 bases in between. Germline V gives CDR1 SEHNR, CDR2 FQNEAQ (reference sequence). This CDR3 is 14 amino acids long. The chain's CDR3 is CASSLYSGANVLTF. DNA for the CDR3: TGTGCCAGCTCCCTATACTCTGGGGCCAACGTCCTGACTTTC.

The chain employs TRBV27 and TRBJ1-1; 7 bases agree with TRBD1. The germline gives CDR1 MNHEY, CDR2 SMNVEV (reference sequence). J was trimmed by 1 base and V by 3 bases; bases with no gene match: 11. The CDR3 extends over 17 amino acids. In DNA form, the CDR3 reads TGTGCCAGCAGTTTCGCCCGGGACAGCTTGGGGAACACTGAAGCTTTCTTT. Protein product: CASSFARDSLGNTEAFF.

The rearrangement joins TRBV6-5 to TRBJ1-4; unclear D gene. Deletions cut 4 bases from V and 5 bases from J, with 17 bases between. This CDR3 comprises 16 residues. CDR1 and CDR2 from the germline V gene are MNHEY and SVGAGI. The CDR3 nucleotides read TGTGCCAGCAGTTCCCCGACCAGGACGGGAAATGAAAAACTGTTTTTT. Protein sequence: CASSSPTRTGNEKLFF.

This clonotype was picked up many times. This sequence joins TRBV5-1 and TRBJ1-1; possible D gene TRBD1, 5 bases. Trimming shortened V by 3 bases and J by 6 bases, and 12 bases separated the two germline ends. The germline V gene has CDR1 SGHRS and CDR2 YFSETQ. The CDR3 is 13 amino acids. The CDR3 DNA reads as TGCGCCAGCAGCTCCCGACAGACCGCTGAAGCTTTCTTT. Protein: CASSSRQTAEAFF.

The chain uses TRBV24-1 and TRBJ1-5; 10 bases are a match to TRBD1. The length of the CDR3 is 15 residues. V trimming: 4 bases; J trimming: 4 bases; junction bases outside the gene matches: 3. Germline V gene data show CDR1 as KGHDR and CDR2 as SFDVKD. The CDR3 DNA follows: TGTGCCACCAGTGAGACAGGGGGCCCAAATCAGCCCCAGCATTTT. Translated: CATSETGGPNQPQHF.

The table lists this clonotype with a count of one. This chain connects TRBV20-1 to TRBJ2-5; 7 nucleotides agree with TRBD2. J was trimmed by 5 bases and V by 1 base; bases with no gene match: 7. Germline V lookup: CDR1 DFQATT, CDR2 SNEGSKA (reference sequence). The CDR3 loop spans 14 amino acids. The CDR3 here is CSARVDSGFETQYF. CDR3 nucleotide sequence: TGCAGTGCTAGAGTGGATAGCGGGTTCGAGACCCAGTACTTC.

This clonotype was detected ten times or more. The rearrangement uses TRBV12-3 or TRBV12-4 and TRBJ1-1, with a possible D match to TRBD1 (6 bases). This CDR3 region has 13 residues. Trimming cost V 8 bases and J 5 bases, with 15 bases left between them. CDR3 sequence reads: CASQQGKGTEAFF. CDR3 sequence (DNA): TGTGCCAGCCAACAGGGAAAAGGTACTGAAGCTTTCTTT.

There are many counts of this clonotype. This chain connects TRBV2 to TRBJ1-3, with D unresolved. The CDR3 extends over 15 amino acids. Trimming left V 5 bases short and J 0 bases short, with 11 bases between. The V gene's germline CDR1 is SNHLY and CDR2 FYNNEI. The CDR3 DNA is TGTGCCAGCAGTCCCTTAGGCGGCTCTGGAAACACCATATATTTT. Protein: CASSPLGGSGNTIYF.

The J gene is TRBJ1-2, the V gene TRBV7-9; D remains ambiguous. Germline V CDR1 and CDR2: SEHNR, FQNEAQ (reference sequence). V was cut by 0 bases and J by 6 bases, with 8 bases left in between. The CDR3 spans 13 residues. CDR3 amino acids: CASSLARTDGYTF. CDR3 bases: TGTGCCAGCAGCTTAGCGAGGACGGATGGCTACACCTTC.